Presented here are 30 T cell receptor beta chains from one specimen sequenced in a study. Using its own MiXCR run on the RT-PCR reads, TCRdb lists one record per CDR3 protein. The repertoire holds approximately 720,000 distinct CDR3 sequences, with 14% as singletons. Specimen: memory CD4+ T cells from blood. The origin of the receptors is a female donor in good health, serving as a healthy control.

In its sample, this clonotype was seen many times. The chain employs TRBV20-1 and TRBJ2-5, with D possibly TRBD2 on 6 matching bases. The V end lost 1 base, the J end lost 3 bases, and 9 bases lay between the germline ends. Germline loops: CDR1 DFQATT, CDR2 SNEGSKA (reference sequence). This CDR3 contains 13 residues. The CDR3 sequence is CSARAGRKETQYF. The CDR3 DNA follows: TGCAGTGCTAGAGCCGGGAGAAAAGAGACCCAGTACTTC.

This clonotype was detected many times. J is TRBJ1-6 and V is TRBV12-3 or TRBV12-4; D gene ambiguous. This CDR3 region has 14 residues. V was shortened by 6 bases and J by 7 bases, with 13 bases between the two germline ends. The CDR3 nucleotides read TGTGCCAGCAGGCCCGAACTAGGGAATTCACCCCTCCACTTT. Its translation: CASRPELGNSPLHF.

Ten or more counts support this clonotype. The rearrangement uses TRBV12-3 or TRBV12-4 and TRBJ1-5, with D possibly being TRBD1 (5 bases). The CDR3 has 15 residues. Trimming cost V 0 bases and J 9 bases, with 15 bases left between them. The CDR3: CASSLALGAQVPQHF. The CDR3, as DNA: TGTGCCAGCAGTTTAGCGCTCGGGGCCCAGGTGCCCCAGCATTTT.

The chain uses TRBV14 and TRBJ2-2, with no clear D. The CDR3 loop spans 15 amino acids. The V end lost 1 base, the J end lost 3 bases, and 9 bases lay between the germline ends. Germline CDR1 SGHDN, CDR2 FVKESK. The CDR3 DNA follows: TGTGCCAGCAGCCAAGTAACCGCGTACACCGGGGAGCTGTTTTTT. Protein sequence: CASSQVTAYTGELFF.

This clonotype was detected ten times or more. V is TRBV27 and J is TRBJ2-7, with unresolved D. The CDR3 spans 15 residues. Germline CDR1 MNHEY, CDR2 SMNVEV (reference sequence). V was shortened by 0 bases and J by 1 base, with 10 bases between the two germline ends. CDR3 nucleotides: TGTGCCAGCAGTTTATCCCCGACACTGTCCTACGAGCAGTACTTC. Protein: CASSLSPTLSYEQYF.

This chain uses TRBV20-1 with TRBJ2-2; D not resolved. Per germline, CDR1 DFQATT and CDR2 SNEGSKA (reference sequence). This CDR3 comprises 12 residues. The ends were cut back, 6 bases at V and 3 bases at J, with 8 bases in the middle. CDR3 sequence: CSAREHTGELFF. DNA of the CDR3: TGCAGTGCCCGAGAACACACCGGGGAGCTGTTTTTT.

This clonotype has at least ten counts. The CDR3 DNA reads as TGCAGTGCTGAGCGGGACACTAACACTGAAGCTTTCTTT. It translates to CSAERDTNTEAFF. The rearrangement uses TRBV20-1 and TRBJ1-1, with TRBD1 as a possible D gene (6 bases). The V end lost 5 bases, the J end lost 2 bases, and 12 bases lay between the germline ends. CDR3 length: 13 amino acids. Germline V gene sequence: CDR1 DFQATT, CDR2 SNEGSKA (reference sequence).

The chain links TRBV5-1 to TRBJ2-1; 7 bases line up with TRBD1. From germline, CDR1 is SGHRS and CDR2 YFSETQ. V was pared by 4 bases and J by 9 bases, with 13 bases of the junction left unmatched. The CDR3 length is 15 residues. The CDR3 bases are TGCGCCAGCAGCATCAGGACAGGCGGTGGGGCTGAGCAGTTCTTC. It yields the protein CASSIRTGGGAEQFF.

This clonotype was observed a few times. This chain connects TRBV20-1 to TRBJ2-3, with 8 positions matching TRBD2. Germline V gives CDR1 DFQATT, CDR2 SNEGSKA (reference sequence). CDR3 length: 16 amino acids. V gave up 6 bases and J gave up 3 bases; unmatched junction bases: 14. CDR3 nucleotide sequence: TGCAGTGCCCAACCACGGGGGGGGTACGCTACAGATACGCAGTATTTT. This encodes CSAQPRGGYATDTQYF.

This clonotype has more than one count but fewer than ten. J is TRBJ2-1 and V is TRBV12-5; D not certain. The CDR3 is made up of 14 amino acids. The germline V and J ends were trimmed by 2 bases and 5 bases, with 10 bases remaining between them. Germline V gene data show CDR1 as LGHNT and CDR2 as FRNRAP. The CDR3 region is CASGLNSENNEQFF. As DNA, the CDR3 is TGTGCTAGTGGTTTGAACTCAGAAAACAATGAGCAGTTCTTC.

The rearrangement links TRBV9 to TRBJ2-7; 13 bases match TRBD2. Germline loops: CDR1 SGDLS, CDR2 YYNGEE. The CDR3 runs 15 residues. After removal of 5 bases from V and 6 bases from J, the junction contained 8 bases not matched to a gene. In nucleotides, the CDR3 is TGTGCCAGCAGTCCCGCCGGGACTAGCGGGACCGAGCAGTACTTC. Amino acids: CASSPAGTSGTEQYF.

The gene calls are TRBV7-2 and TRBJ1-1; D unresolved. This CDR3 is built from 17 residues. Trimming took 7 bases from V and 1 from J, leaving 22 bases between them. Germline CDR1 is SGHTA and CDR2 is FQGNSA. The CDR3 nucleotides are TGTGCCAGCACCCGCCAGGCAGCAACCACGACGAACACTGAAGCTTTCTTT. Its protein product is CASTRQAATTTNTEAFF.

This clonotype was detected ten times or more. The chain uses TRBV7-2 and TRBJ1-1; D might be TRBD1 (6 bases). Germline loops: CDR1 SGHTA, CDR2 FQGNSA. The CDR3 has 13 amino acids. V lost 3 bases to trimming and J lost 11 bases, with 16 bases between them. CDR3 coding DNA: TGTGCCAGCAGCTTTACTCGAGACAGGTCTGCTTTCTTT. This encodes CASSFTRDRSAFF.

The genes are TRBV29-1 and TRBJ1-5; 7 positions agree with TRBD1. Germline V CDR1 and CDR2: SQVTM, ANQGSEA. This CDR3 contains 13 residues. The V segment lost 7 bases and the J segment 5 bases; nucleotides outside the gene matches: 8. The CDR3 is CSAAHGTDQPQHF. The CDR3 DNA is TGCAGCGCCGCCCATGGGACAGATCAGCCCCAGCATTTT.

Many counts were recorded for this clonotype. The J gene is TRBJ1-5, the V gene TRBV4-1, with 7 positions matching TRBD1. J gave up 2 bases and V 1 base, and 2 bases lay outside the gene matches. Germline V gene sequence: CDR1 MGHRA, CDR2 YSYEKL. The CDR3 is 15 amino acids. CDR3 in amino acids: CASSQGGGGNQPQHF. CDR3 DNA sequence: TGCGCCAGCAGCCAAGGAGGGGGCGGCAATCAGCCCCAGCATTTT.

The chain recombines TRBV12-3 or TRBV12-4 with TRBJ1-2, with a possible D match to TRBD1 (5 bases). There are 14 residues in the CDR3. V lost 3 bases and J lost 2, with 10 bases in between. The CDR3 loop is CASSFRRDNYGYTF. CDR3 nucleotide sequence: TGTGCCAGCAGTTTTCGTCGGGACAACTATGGCTACACCTTC.

In the case of this clonotype: Just one base apart from a much larger clone, this may be a read error. This chain joins TRBV9 and TRBJ2-1; D is undetermined. Deletions cut 0 bases from V and 13 bases from J, with 17 bases between. This CDR3 region has 14 residues. Per germline, CDR1 SGDLS and CDR2 YYNGEE. The CDR3 region has the DNA TGTGCCAGCAGCGTAGGGTGGCCCCAAGAGACCCAGTTCTTC. The encoded protein is CASSVGWPQETQFF.

This clonotype was found a few times. V is TRBV7-6 and J is TRBJ2-5; a possible D gene is TRBD1 (5 bases). The CDR3 is made up of 15 amino acids. The ends were cut back, 7 bases at V and 2 bases at J, with 17 bases in the middle. In germline, CDR1 is SGHVS, CDR2 FNYEAQ. The CDR3 is CASTKGPTGQETQYF. Here the CDR3 DNA reads TGTGCCAGCACAAAAGGTCCAACAGGACAAGAGACCCAGTACTTC.

This clonotype was recorded many times. This chain joins TRBV10-3 and TRBJ1-3; D might be TRBD1 (5 bases). V lost 4 bases to trimming and J lost 4 bases, with 14 bases between them. This CDR3 region has 15 residues. Germline-derived CDR1 and CDR2 are ENHRY and SYGVKD. The CDR3 region is CAISGLGTGGNTIYF. DNA for the CDR3: TGTGCCATCAGTGGCCTTGGGACGGGAGGAAACACCATATATTTT.

The sample holds many counts of this clonotype. The V call is TRBV7-2, the J call TRBJ2-7, with D perhaps matching TRBD1 (6 bases). Trimming cost V 2 bases and J 3 bases, with 14 bases left between them. This CDR3 has 15 amino acids. Germline V gives CDR1 SGHTA, CDR2 FQGNSA. CDR3 coding DNA: TGTGCCAGCAGCTTAATCCGGGACATACTCTACGAGCAGTACTTC. Protein sequence: CASSLIRDILYEQYF.

V is TRBV25-1 and J is TRBJ1-2; 8 nucleotides align to TRBD1. This CDR3 has 14 residues. V dropped 1 base and J dropped 5; count of bases not matched to a gene: 3. Germline lookup yields CDR1 MGHDK and CDR2 SYGVNS. The CDR3 nucleotides are TGTGCCAGCAGTGAATCAGGGGGCAGGTATGGCTACACCTTC. Translated, it gives CASSESGGRYGYTF.

This clonotype was observed many times. The gene calls are TRBV27 and TRBJ2-4; TRBD2 aligns across 7 bases. The germline gives CDR1 MNHEY, CDR2 SMNVEV (reference sequence). The CDR3 covers 15 residues. V shed 6 bases, J shed 0 bases, and the junction held 5 bases outside the gene matches. The CDR3 DNA reads TGTGCCAGCAGGGATAGCGGGTTAGCCAAAAACATTCAGTACTTC. It translates to CASRDSGLAKNIQYF.

This clonotype was seen at least ten times. In DNA, the CDR3 is TGTGCCAGCAGCTCCCCGGGGGCTCTCGGCGGCTACACCTTC. This codes for CASSSPGALGGYTF. This chain links TRBV7-2 with TRBJ1-2; tentatively, D is TRBD1 (6 bases). Trimming took 4 bases from V and 8 from J, leaving 17 bases between them. CDR3 size: 14 residues. Germline loops: CDR1 SGHTA, CDR2 FQGNSA.

The table lists this clonotype with a few counts. The chain carries TRBV7-2 and TRBJ2-2, with D unclear. The V gene lost 10 bases and the J gene lost 2 bases, with 11 bases spanning the gap. This CDR3 is built from 13 residues. Germline assignment: CDR1 SGHTA and CDR2 FQGNSA. CDR3: CATIPQNTGELFF. The CDR3 nucleotides are TGTGCCACCATCCCACAAAACACCGGGGAGCTGTTTTTT.

The V call is TRBV6-6, the J call TRBJ2-3; D perhaps matches TRBD2 (6 bases). CDR1 is MNHNY, CDR2 SVGAGI, per germline (reference sequence). The CDR3 has 14 residues. Trimming pared 3 bases from V and 5 bases from J, leaving 12 bases between. The CDR3 protein is CASSYGGRIDTQYF. DNA of the CDR3: TGTGCCAGCAGTTATGGGGGGAGGATAGATACGCAGTATTTT.

This clonotype came up a few times. The chain recombines TRBV6-2 or TRBV6-3 with TRBJ2-3; D not certain. The CDR3 contains 13 residues. V was clipped by 7 bases and J by 1 base, with 9 bases between them. Looked up from germline, CDR1 is MNHEY and CDR2 is SVGEGT. The CDR3 protein is CASTPEGTDTQYF. The CDR3 nucleotides read TGTGCCAGCACCCCAGAAGGCACAGATACGCAGTATTTT.

The genes are TRBV6-4 and TRBJ2-1, with TRBD2 identical over 13 bases. The V and J ends lost 5 bases and 0 bases, in that order; junction bases with no gene match: 16. The CDR3 is 21 residues long. CDR1 MRHNA and CDR2 SNTAGT come from the germline V gene. For the CDR3, the DNA is TGTGCCAGCAGTCCCGAAGCGCCGGGACTAGCGGGAAGGGGCTCCTACAATGAGCAGTTCTTC. Translated: CASSPEAPGLAGRGSYNEQFF.

The rearrangement uses TRBV6-5 and TRBJ2-5, with D maybe TRBD2 (6 bases). The length of the CDR3 is 16 residues. CDR1 is MNHEY and CDR2 is SVGAGI in the germline V gene. V was pared by 4 bases and J by 5 bases, with 20 bases between. CDR3 amino acids: CASSSDLARVRETQYF. The CDR3 DNA reads as TGTGCCAGCAGTTCTGACCTAGCGAGGGTGAGGGAGACCCAGTACTTC.

This clonotype was picked up a small number of times. This chain connects TRBV5-1 to TRBJ1-4; possibly TRBD1 for D (6 bases). The CDR3 is made up of 14 amino acids. The germline gives CDR1 SGHRS, CDR2 YFSETQ. V lost 1 base to trimming and J lost 7 bases, with 11 bases between them. The CDR3 is CASSLRQGFEKLFF. CDR3 DNA: TGCGCCAGCAGCTTGCGGCAGGGGTTTGAAAAACTGTTTTTT.

A single count supports this clonotype. This chain uses TRBV12-3 or TRBV12-4 with TRBJ2-7; 8 positions agree with TRBD1. The CDR3 sequence is 13 residues long. CDR3 amino acids: CDEEGTGNYEQYF. The CDR3, as DNA: TGTGACGAGGAGGGGACAGGAAATTACGAGCAGTACTTC.